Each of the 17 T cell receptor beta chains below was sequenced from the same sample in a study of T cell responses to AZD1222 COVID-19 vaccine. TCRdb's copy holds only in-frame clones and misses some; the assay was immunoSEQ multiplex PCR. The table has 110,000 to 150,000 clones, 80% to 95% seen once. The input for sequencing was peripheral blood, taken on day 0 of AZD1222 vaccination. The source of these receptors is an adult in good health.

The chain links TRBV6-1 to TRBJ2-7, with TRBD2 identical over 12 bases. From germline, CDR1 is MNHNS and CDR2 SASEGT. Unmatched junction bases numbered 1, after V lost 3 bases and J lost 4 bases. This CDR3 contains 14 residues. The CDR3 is CASSETSGSYEQYF. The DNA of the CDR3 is TGTGCCAGCAGTGAGACTAGCGGGAGTTACGAGCAGTACTTC.

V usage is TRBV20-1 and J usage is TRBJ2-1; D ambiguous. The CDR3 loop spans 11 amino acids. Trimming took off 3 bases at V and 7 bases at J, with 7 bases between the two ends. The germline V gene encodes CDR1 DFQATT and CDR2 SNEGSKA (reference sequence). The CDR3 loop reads CSASGRNEQFF. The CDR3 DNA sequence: TGCAGTGCTAGTGGCCGTAATGAGCAGTTCTTC.

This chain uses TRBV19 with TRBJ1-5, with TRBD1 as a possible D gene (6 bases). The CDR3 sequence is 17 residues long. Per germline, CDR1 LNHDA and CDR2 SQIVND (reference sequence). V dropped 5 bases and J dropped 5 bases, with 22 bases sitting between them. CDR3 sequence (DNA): TGTGCCAGTAGTCCCTACCTCACAGGGAAAAGACATCAGCCCCAGCATTTT. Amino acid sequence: CASSPYLTGKRHQPQHF.

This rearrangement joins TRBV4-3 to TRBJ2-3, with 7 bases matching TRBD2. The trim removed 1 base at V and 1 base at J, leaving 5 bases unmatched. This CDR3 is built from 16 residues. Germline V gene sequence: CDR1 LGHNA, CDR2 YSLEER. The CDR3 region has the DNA TGCGCCAGCAGCCAAGTGACTAGCTTGGGCACAGATACGCAGTATTTT. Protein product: CASSQVTSLGTDTQYF.

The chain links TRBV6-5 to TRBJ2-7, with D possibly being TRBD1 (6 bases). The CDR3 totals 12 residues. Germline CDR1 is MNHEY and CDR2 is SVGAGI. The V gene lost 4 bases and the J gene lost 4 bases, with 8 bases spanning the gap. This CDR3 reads CASSLDSYEQYF. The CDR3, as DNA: TGTGCCAGCAGTTTGGACAGTTACGAGCAGTACTTC.

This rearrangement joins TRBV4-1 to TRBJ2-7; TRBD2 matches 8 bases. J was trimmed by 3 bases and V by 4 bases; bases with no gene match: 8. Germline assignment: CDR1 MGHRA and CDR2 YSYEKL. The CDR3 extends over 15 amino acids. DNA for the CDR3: TGCGCCAGCAGCCCTACTAGCGGATCGGGCTACGAGCAGTACTTC. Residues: CASSPTSGSGYEQYF.

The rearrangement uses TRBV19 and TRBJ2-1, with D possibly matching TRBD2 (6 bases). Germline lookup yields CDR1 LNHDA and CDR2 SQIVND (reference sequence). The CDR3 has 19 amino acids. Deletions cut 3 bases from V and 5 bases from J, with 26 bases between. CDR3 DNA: TGTGCCAGTAGTATTCAGGGCCCTCCAAGGTCGCGGGGTGACAATGAGCAGTTCTTC. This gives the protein CASSIQGPPRSRGDNEQFF. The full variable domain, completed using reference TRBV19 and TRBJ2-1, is DGGITQSPKYLFRKEGQNVTLSCEQNLNHDAMYWYRQDPGQGLRLIYYSQIVNDFQKGDIAEGYSVSREKKESFPLTVTSAQKNPTAFYLCASSIQGPPRSRGDNEQFFGPGTRLTVL.

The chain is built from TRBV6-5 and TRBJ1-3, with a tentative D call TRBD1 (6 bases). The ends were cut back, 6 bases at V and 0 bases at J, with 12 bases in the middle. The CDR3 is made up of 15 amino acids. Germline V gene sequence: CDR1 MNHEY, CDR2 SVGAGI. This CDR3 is CASSGTGTSGNTIYF. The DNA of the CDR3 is TGTGCCAGCAGCGGAACAGGGACCTCTGGAAACACCATATATTTT.

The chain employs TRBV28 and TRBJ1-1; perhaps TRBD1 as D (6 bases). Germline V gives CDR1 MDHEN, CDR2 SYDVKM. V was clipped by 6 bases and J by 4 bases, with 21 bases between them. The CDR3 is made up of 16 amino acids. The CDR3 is CASRPTGLLVGTEAFF. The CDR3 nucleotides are TGTGCCAGCAGACCTACAGGGCTCTTAGTGGGCACTGAAGCTTTCTTT.

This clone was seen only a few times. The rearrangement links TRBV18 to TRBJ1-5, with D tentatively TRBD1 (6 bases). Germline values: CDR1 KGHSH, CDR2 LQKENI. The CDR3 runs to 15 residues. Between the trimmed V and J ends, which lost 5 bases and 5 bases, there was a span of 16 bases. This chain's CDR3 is CASSTTGSRDQPQHF. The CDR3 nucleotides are TGTGCCAGCTCAACCACAGGGTCCCGGGATCAGCCCCAGCATTTT.

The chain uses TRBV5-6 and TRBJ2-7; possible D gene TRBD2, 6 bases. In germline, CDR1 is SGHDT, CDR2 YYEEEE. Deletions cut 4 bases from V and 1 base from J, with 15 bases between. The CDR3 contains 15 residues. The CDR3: CASSVLSSVSYEQYF. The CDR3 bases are TGTGCCAGCAGCGTCCTCTCTAGCGTATCCTACGAGCAGTACTTC.

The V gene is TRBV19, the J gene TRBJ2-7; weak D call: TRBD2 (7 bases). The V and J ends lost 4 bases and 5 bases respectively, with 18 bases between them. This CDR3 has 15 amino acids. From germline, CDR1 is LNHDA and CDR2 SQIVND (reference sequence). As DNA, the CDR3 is TGTGCCAGTAGTAGAGCGGGGATCGGGGGCAACGAGCAGTACTTC. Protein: CASSRAGIGGNEQYF.

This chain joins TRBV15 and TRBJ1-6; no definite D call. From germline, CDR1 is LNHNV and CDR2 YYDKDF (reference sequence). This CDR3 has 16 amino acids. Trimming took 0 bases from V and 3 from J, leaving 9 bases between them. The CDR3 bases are TGTGCCACCAGCAGAGATGTCACTGTCTATAATTCACCCCTCCACTTT. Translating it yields CATSRDVTVYNSPLHF. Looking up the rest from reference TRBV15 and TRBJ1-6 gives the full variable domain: DAMVIQNPRYQVTQFGKPVTLSCSQTLNHNVMYWYQQKSSQAPKLLFHYYDKDFNNEADTPDNFQSRRPNTSFCFLDIRSPGLGDTAMYLCATSRDVTVYNSPLHFGNGTRLTVT.

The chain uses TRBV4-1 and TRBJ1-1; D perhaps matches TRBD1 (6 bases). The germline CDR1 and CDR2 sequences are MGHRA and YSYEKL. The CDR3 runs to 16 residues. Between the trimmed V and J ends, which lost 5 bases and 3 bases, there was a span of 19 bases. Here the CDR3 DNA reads TGCGCCAGCAGCTTCAAGAGCGGACAGTCGTACACTGAAGCTTTCTTT. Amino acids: CASSFKSGQSYTEAFF.

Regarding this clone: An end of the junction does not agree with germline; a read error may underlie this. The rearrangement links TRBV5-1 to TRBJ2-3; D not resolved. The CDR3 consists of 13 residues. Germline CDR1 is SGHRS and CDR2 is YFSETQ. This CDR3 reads CASSLALKDTQYF. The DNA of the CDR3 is TGCGCCAGCAGCTTGGCCCTCAAAGATACTCAGTATTTT.

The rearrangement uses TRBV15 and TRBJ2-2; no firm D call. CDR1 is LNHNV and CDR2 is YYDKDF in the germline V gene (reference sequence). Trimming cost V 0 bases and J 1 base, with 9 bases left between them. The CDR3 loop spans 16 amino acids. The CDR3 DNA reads TGTGCCACCAGCAGAGAAGAAGGGTTGAACACCGGGGAGCTGTTTTTT. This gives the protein CATSREEGLNTGELFF.

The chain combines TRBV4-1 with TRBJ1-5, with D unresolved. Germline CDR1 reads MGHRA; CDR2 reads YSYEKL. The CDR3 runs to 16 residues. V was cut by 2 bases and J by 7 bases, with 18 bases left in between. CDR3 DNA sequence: TGCGCCAGCAGCCAAATTGTGGACCTGGGAGGACAGCCCCAGCATTTT. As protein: CASSQIVDLGGQPQHF.